One sample yielded the 30 T cell receptor beta chains listed below, sequenced in a study of blood T cell repertoires in COVID-19. TCRdb's table, derived via immunoSEQ multiplex PCR, lists solely in-frame clones and lacks some. The table records 270,000 or so clones, 80% to 90% of them present only once. Sequenced: peripheral blood. The receptors originated from a woman aged 25 to 39 with COVID-19, enrolled during active disease.

The genes are TRBV19 and TRBJ2-7, with D unclear. The CDR3 consists of 11 residues. Per germline, CDR1 LNHDA and CDR2 SQIVND (reference sequence). V was cut by 7 bases and J by 5 bases, with 9 bases left in between. The CDR3 reads CASTHNNEQYF. For the CDR3, the DNA is TGTGCCAGTACTCACAATAACGAGCAGTACTTC.

The gene calls are TRBV5-4 and TRBJ2-7; a weak D match, TRBD2 (5 bases). V was cut by 3 bases and J by 2 bases, with 12 bases left in between. Per germline, CDR1 SGHNT and CDR2 YYREEE (reference sequence). This CDR3 spans 14 amino acids. Here the CDR3 reads CASSSGLFPYEQYF. The CDR3 DNA follows: TGTGCCAGCAGCTCCGGACTGTTCCCCTACGAGCAGTACTTC.

The chain links TRBV20-1 to TRBJ1-5; D is possibly TRBD1 (5 bases). V was trimmed by 3 bases and J by 5 bases, leaving 17 bases between them. Germline values: CDR1 DFQATT, CDR2 SNEGSKA (reference sequence). This CDR3 has 15 amino acids. DNA for the CDR3: TGCAGTGCTAGTCCGTCTGCAGGGTCGGATCAGCCCCAGCATTTT. The encoded protein is CSASPSAGSDQPQHF.

This clone was observed many times. The V call is TRBV7-9, the J call TRBJ1-2, with a tentative D call TRBD1 (6 bases). This CDR3 spans 12 amino acids. Germline CDR1 and CDR2: SEHNR and FQNEAQ (reference sequence). V was cut by 11 bases and J by 5 bases, with 15 bases left in between. The CDR3 loop reads CASRGAGYGYTF. For the CDR3, the DNA is TGTGCCTCGCGGGGGGCAGGGTATGGCTACACCTTC.

The table lists this clone with a few counts. The gene calls are TRBV1 and TRBJ2-7; the DNA was not used to check the table's D call, TRBD2. TRBV1 counts as a pseudogene. This CDR3 has 12 amino acids. Here the CDR3 DNA reads TGTCGCTGTGGCGGCAATTATTACGAGCAGTACTTC. Translating it yields CRCGGNYYEQYF.

The J gene is TRBJ2-6, the V gene TRBV27, with D maybe TRBD2 (5 bases). Germline assignment: CDR1 MNHEY and CDR2 SMNVEV (reference sequence). This CDR3 has 16 amino acids. Trimming took off 6 bases at V and 0 bases at J, with 12 bases between the two ends. The DNA for the CDR3 is TGTGCCAGCAGCCGACTACAAGTCTCTGGGGCCAACGTCCTGACTTTC. Encoded protein: CASSRLQVSGANVLTF.

The chain links TRBV27 to TRBJ2-3; 9 positions agree with TRBD1. Germline CDR1 reads MNHEY; CDR2 reads SMNVEV (reference sequence). With V trimmed by 5 bases and J by 2 bases, 5 bases remained unmatched. This CDR3 contains 15 residues. Here the CDR3 reads CASSPGQGFTDTQYF. The CDR3 DNA sequence: TGTGCCAGCAGTCCGGGACAGGGCTTCACAGATACGCAGTATTTT.

The chain employs TRBV5-3 and TRBJ1-2, with D perhaps matching TRBD1 (6 bases). TRBV5-3 is identified as an open reading frame with a role that is uncertain. The V gene lost 1 base and the J gene lost 4 bases, with 8 bases spanning the gap. This CDR3 has 13 residues. DNA for the CDR3: TGTGCCAGAAGCTTGACAGGGTTCTATGGCTACACCTTC. Amino acids: CARSLTGFYGYTF.

This sequence joins TRBV28 and TRBJ2-7, with TRBD2 as a possible D gene (6 bases). The germline V and J ends were trimmed by 2 bases and 3 bases, with 17 bases remaining between them. The CDR3 is made up of 16 amino acids. Germline V gene lookup returns CDR1 MDHEN and CDR2 SYDVKM. Written as DNA, the CDR3 is TGTGCCAGCAGTTTAGGGTTTGGAGGGGCCTTCTACGAGCAGTACTTC. The encoded protein is CASSLGFGGAFYEQYF.

The chain joins TRBV6-5 to TRBJ2-7; TRBD2 is a possible D gene (5 bases). The V end lost 4 bases, the J end lost 1 base, and 17 bases lay between the germline ends. The CDR3 is made up of 16 amino acids. The germline gives CDR1 MNHEY, CDR2 SVGAGI. In nucleotides, the CDR3 is TGTGCCAGCAGTTCACCGGGGAGCTCGAGATCCTACGAGCAGTACTTC. The encoded protein is CASSSPGSSRSYEQYF.

The CDR3 DNA sequence: TGTGCCAGTAGTGCGCCTTGGAATGAGCAGTTCTTC. Translating gives CASSAPWNEQFF. The chain employs TRBV19 and TRBJ2-1; no clear D gene. Germline V gives CDR1 LNHDA, CDR2 SQIVND (reference sequence). This CDR3 has 12 amino acids. V was cut by 5 bases and J by 7 bases, with 9 bases left in between.

The rearrangement joins TRBV3-1 (or the pseudogene TRBV3-2) to TRBJ2-2; 10 bases are a match to TRBD2. The V and J ends lost 0 bases and 7 bases, in that order; junction bases with no gene match: 8. The CDR3 totals 17 residues. The germline gives CDR1 LGHDT, CDR2 YNNKEL (reference sequence). CDR3 sequence reads: CASSQDWRTSGLGELFF. For the CDR3, the DNA is TGTGCCAGCAGCCAAGATTGGAGGACTAGCGGCCTCGGGGAGCTGTTTTTT.

J is TRBJ1-5 and V is TRBV2; weak D call: TRBD1 (5 bases). CDR3 length: 17 amino acids. Between the trimmed V and J ends, which lost 0 bases and 4 bases, there was a span of 16 bases. Looked up from germline, CDR1 is SNHLY and CDR2 is FYNNEI. DNA for the CDR3: TGTGCCAGCAGTGAAGCGCACGCCGGCAGGGCTAATCAGCCCCAGCATTTT. It translates to CASSEAHAGRANQPQHF.

This chain uses TRBV18 with TRBJ2-4; maybe TRBD1 (6 bases). The CDR3 is 14 amino acids. The ends were cut back, 2 bases at V and 8 bases at J, with 13 bases in the middle. Looked up from germline, CDR1 is KGHSH and CDR2 is LQKENI. The DNA for the CDR3 is TGTGCCAGCTCACCATACAGGGATGCGGACATTCAGTACTTC. This gives the protein CASSPYRDADIQYF.

The chain carries TRBV7-2 and TRBJ2-2, with 8 nucleotides matching TRBD2. This CDR3 is built from 16 residues. Trimming cost V 3 bases and J 8 bases; bases outside gene matches: 11. Per germline, CDR1 SGHTA and CDR2 FQGNSA. In nucleotides, the CDR3 is TGTGCCAGCAGCTTCCGTGGGACTAGTGTAAGGGGGGAGCTGTTTTTT. As protein: CASSFRGTSVRGELFF.

The chain joins TRBV5-1 to TRBJ1-3, with 10 bases fitting TRBD1. The V gene's germline CDR1 is SGHRS and CDR2 YFSETQ. V gave up 7 bases and J gave up 3 bases; unmatched junction bases: 10. The CDR3 covers 16 residues. CDR3 nucleotide sequence: TGCGCCAGCGCGGCAGGGGACAGGGGATTTGGAAACACCATATATTTT. Translated, it gives CASAAGDRGFGNTIYF.

V is TRBV19 and J is TRBJ2-7, with 8 bases aligning to TRBD2. Per germline, CDR1 LNHDA and CDR2 SQIVND (reference sequence). The CDR3 loop spans 15 amino acids. Trimming took 7 bases from V and 2 from J; bases not matched to a gene: 10. CDR3 coding DNA: TGTGCCAGTACCCCGGGGCCGGGAGGGGCCTACGAGCAGTACTTC. Translation gives CASTPGPGGAYEQYF.

This clone was counted a few times. The V gene is TRBV4-2, the J gene TRBJ2-7; 11 nucleotides agree with TRBD2. This CDR3 is 16 amino acids long. Germline-derived CDR1 and CDR2 are LGHNA and YNFKEQ. J was trimmed by 4 bases and V by 0 bases; bases with no gene match: 5. The CDR3 DNA is TGTGCCAGCAGCCAAGAAAGACTAGCGGGACCTTACGAGCAGTACTTC. It encodes CASSQERLAGPYEQYF.

The chain employs TRBV19 and TRBJ1-2; D is uncertain. The CDR3 runs 12 residues. Germline loops: CDR1 LNHDA, CDR2 SQIVND (reference sequence). V gave up 4 bases and J gave up 5 bases, with 8 bases separating them. The CDR3 DNA reads TGTGCCAGTAGTAGTCCCATTTATGGCTACACCTTC. As protein: CASSSPIYGYTF.

The DNA for the CDR3 is TGTGCCAGTAGTATATGGGAGACTAACTATGGCTACACCTTC. This translates into CASSIWETNYGYTF. This rearrangement joins TRBV19 to TRBJ1-2; no reliable D call. Germline CDR1 LNHDA, CDR2 SQIVND (reference sequence). V lost 2 bases and J lost 0, with 7 bases in between. The CDR3 length is 14 residues.

The chain links TRBV4-1 to TRBJ2-3; D remains ambiguous. Per the germline V gene, CDR1 is MGHRA and CDR2 is YSYEKL. With 1 base removed from V and 4 bases from J, the gap between germline ends came to 12 bases. The CDR3 contains 15 residues. The CDR3 loop reads CASSQVVVAADTQYF. The CDR3 region has the DNA TGCGCCAGCAGCCAAGTTGTAGTAGCAGCAGATACGCAGTATTTT.

J is TRBJ2-1 and V is TRBV13, with TRBD2 identical over 8 bases. This CDR3 is built from 16 residues. Germline V lookup: CDR1 PRHDT, CDR2 FYEKMQ (reference sequence). The V gene end was trimmed by 10 bases and the J gene end by 6 bases; junction bases not matched to a gene: 17. The CDR3 DNA sequence: TGTGCCACCTCGCTTGGGGTCGGGGGGGCCATCAATGAGCAGTTCTTC. This sequence encodes CATSLGVGGAINEQFF.

This clone showed up just a few times. This chain uses TRBV29-1 with TRBJ2-5, with 7 nucleotides matching TRBD2. Germline V gene lookup returns CDR1 SQVTM and CDR2 ANQGSEA. This CDR3 has 14 amino acids. CDR3 protein: CTGPLGGTKETQYF. The CDR3 bases are TGCACCGGGCCTTTGGGAGGGACTAAAGAGACCCAGTACTTC.

This chain joins TRBV5-5 and TRBJ1-2; 11 bases fit TRBD1. V lost 3 bases and J lost 7; bases outside the gene matches: 8. This CDR3 is 15 amino acids long. The germline V gene has CDR1 SGHKS and CDR2 YYEKEE (reference sequence). The CDR3 here is CASSYGTGGFGGYTF. The CDR3 DNA follows: TGTGCCAGCAGCTACGGGACAGGGGGTTTTGGTGGCTACACCTTC.

The chain carries TRBV25-1 and TRBJ1-2; a possible D gene is TRBD1 (6 bases). CDR3 size: 14 residues. V dropped 5 bases and J dropped 3 bases, with 13 bases sitting between them. Germline V gene lookup returns CDR1 MGHDK and CDR2 SYGVNS. CDR3 protein: CASSLEGTYYGYTF. CDR3 bases: TGTGCCAGCAGTCTCGAGGGGACATACTATGGCTACACCTTC.

In nucleotides, the CDR3 is TGTGCCAGCGGGAAGGGGGCAAATGAAAAACTGTTTTTT. Translated, it gives CASGKGANEKLFF. The chain employs TRBV2 and TRBJ1-4, with 7 positions matching TRBD1. Germline loops: CDR1 SNHLY, CDR2 FYNNEI. V gave up 8 bases and J gave up 5 bases; unmatched junction bases: 5. The CDR3 is 13 residues long.

V and J are TRBV5-4 and TRBJ2-5; possible D gene TRBD1, 5 bases. Looked up from germline, CDR1 is SGHNT and CDR2 is YYREEE (reference sequence). Trimming stripped 5 bases from V and 2 bases from J, with 13 bases between. This CDR3 comprises 14 residues. The CDR3 DNA follows: TGTGCCAGCAGGACCGCCCAGGGACAAGAGACCCAGTACTTC. It specifies CASRTAQGQETQYF.

This sequence joins TRBV5-4 and TRBJ1-1; unclear D gene. V lost 0 bases to trimming and J lost 5 bases, with 5 bases between them. This CDR3 contains 12 residues. The germline CDR1 and CDR2 sequences are SGHNT and YYREEE (reference sequence). The CDR3 loop is CASSLADTEAFF. CDR3 bases: TGTGCCAGCAGCTTGGCAGATACTGAAGCTTTCTTT.

Details on this clone: Other DNA sequences in the same sample also yield this CDR3. V usage is TRBV6-5 and J usage is TRBJ1-5; D is perhaps TRBD1 (5 bases). V shed 2 bases and J shed 4 bases, with 6 bases lying between them. Germline CDR1 is MNHEY and CDR2 is SVGAGI. This CDR3 has 13 amino acids. CDR3 nucleotide sequence: TGTGCCAGCAGTTACGGGGGGAATCAGCCCCAGCATTTT. Encoded protein: CASSYGGNQPQHF.

The rearrangement links TRBV12-3 or TRBV12-4 to TRBJ2-7, with D maybe TRBD2 (5 bases). CDR3 length: 13 amino acids. The germline V and J ends were trimmed by 6 bases and 2 bases, with 11 bases remaining between them. The CDR3 sequence: CASSRTDAYEQYF. The CDR3 nucleotides are TGTGCCAGCAGCAGGACTGACGCCTACGAGCAGTACTTC.